This entry lists 13 T cell receptor beta chains sequenced from one sample in a study of T cell changes during pregnancy in multiple sclerosis (dated by TCRdb to between 2018 and 2021). The method was the immunoSEQ multiplex PCR assay. TCRdb took over this immuneACCESS table, retaining in-frame rearrangements with V and J assigned. Such tables are incomplete; in checked studies, under half of the missing clones stem from an unresolved V gene, and the remainder is unexplained. Across this sample there are some 63,000 clones, with 90% to 95% seen only once. Jointly, the top ten make up about 0.88% of the sample. The specimen comprised peripheral blood, sampled before pregnancy. The source of these receptors is a female donor with multiple sclerosis, enrolled in a pregnancy study.

V is TRBV11-3 and J is TRBJ1-1; the D gene is possibly TRBD1 (6 bases). V was pared by 1 base and J by 0 bases, with 6 bases between. This CDR3 spans 14 amino acids. CDR1 is SGHNT and CDR2 is YENEEA in the germline V gene. CDR3 amino acids: CASSLAGVNTEAFF. DNA of the CDR3: TGTGCCAGCAGCTTAGCAGGGGTGAACACTGAAGCTTTCTTT. The full variable domain, with the rest looked up from reference TRBV11-3 and TRBJ1-1, is EAGVVQSPRYKIIEKKQPVAFWCNPISGHNTLYWYLQNLGQGPELLIRYENEEAVDDSQLPKDRFSAERLKGVDSTLKIQPAELGDSAVYLCASSLAGVNTEAFFGQGTRLTVV.

The chain recombines TRBV4-1 with TRBJ1-3; TRBD1 matches at 8 bases. This CDR3 has 16 residues. J lost 2 bases, V lost 0 bases, and 3 bases had no gene match. The germline V gene encodes CDR1 MGHRA and CDR2 YSYEKL. The CDR3 sequence is CASSQDDRGAGNTIYF. CDR3 sequence (DNA): TGCGCCAGCAGCCAAGATGACAGGGGAGCTGGAAACACCATATATTTT.

The gene calls are TRBV5-1 and TRBJ2-3; D not resolved. The CDR3 consists of 12 residues. V lost 4 bases to trimming and J lost 2 bases, with 5 bases between them. Germline V lookup: CDR1 SGHRS, CDR2 YFSETQ. DNA of the CDR3: TGCGCCAGCAGCCCCTCCACAGATACGCAGTATTTT. Residues: CASSPSTDTQYF.

The rearrangement joins TRBV19 to TRBJ2-1; 8 nucleotides align to TRBD2. Germline CDR1 and CDR2: LNHDA and SQIVND (reference sequence). J was trimmed by 12 bases and V by 1 base; bases with no gene match: 14. The CDR3 runs 16 residues. The CDR3 DNA sequence: TGTGCCAGTAGTATAGGAACAAGACTAGCGATGGTTGTGCAGTTCTTC. It yields the protein CASSIGTRLAMVVQFF.

This chain links TRBV9 with TRBJ2-2; the match to TRBD2 covers 14 bases. The CDR3 is 14 residues long. The germline V gene has CDR1 SGDLS and CDR2 YYNGEE. The V segment lost 7 bases and the J segment 8 bases; nucleotides outside the gene matches: 4. CDR3 sequence reads: CASQGLAGEGELFF. CDR3 in DNA: TGTGCCAGCCAGGGACTAGCGGGAGAAGGGGAGCTGTTTTTT.

The chain employs TRBV7-9 and TRBJ2-5; 9 bases are shared with TRBD1. The CDR3 is made up of 15 amino acids. The germline CDR1 and CDR2 sequences are SEHNR and FQNEAQ (reference sequence). Trimming took 1 base from V and 3 from J; bases not matched to a gene: 3. CDR3 DNA sequence: TGTGCCAGCAGCTTAGGGAGGACAGGGGAAGAGACCCAGTACTTC. This sequence encodes CASSLGRTGEETQYF.

The chain has TRBV10-1 and TRBJ2-3; 7 bases agree with TRBD1. Trimming took 0 bases from V and 4 from J; bases not matched to a gene: 1. This CDR3 spans 14 amino acids. Germline V lookup: CDR1 WNHNN, CDR2 SYGVQD (reference sequence). CDR3 region: CASSESQGADTQYF. The CDR3 DNA reads TGCGCCAGCAGTGAGTCTCAGGGGGCAGATACGCAGTATTTT.

The chain employs TRBV4-3 and TRBJ2-3; TRBD2 matches at 9 bases. CDR1 LGHNA and CDR2 YSLEER come from the germline V gene. V trimming: 4 bases; J trimming: 3 bases; junction bases outside the gene matches: 5. The CDR3 runs 15 residues. The CDR3: CASSRRGGRTDTQYF. The CDR3 region has the DNA TGCGCCAGCAGCCGGCGGGGGGGCAGGACAGATACGCAGTATTTT.

In its sample, this clone was seen once. The chain employs TRBV4-2 and TRBJ1-2; the D gene is possibly TRBD1 (5 bases). Trimming cost V 4 bases and J 6 bases, with 18 bases left between them. The CDR3 has 15 residues. Germline CDR1 reads LGHNA; CDR2 reads YNFKEQ. The CDR3 protein is CASSLEWGREHGYTF. CDR3 DNA sequence: TGTGCCAGCAGCCTCGAGTGGGGCAGGGAACATGGCTACACCTTC.

In this sample, this clone turned up once. This rearrangement joins TRBV7-2 to TRBJ2-3; possibly TRBD2 for D (6 bases). V gave up 0 bases and J gave up 3 bases, with 10 bases separating them. This CDR3 comprises 15 residues. Germline V gene lookup returns CDR1 SGHTA and CDR2 FQGNSA. The CDR3 coding sequence is TGTGCCAGCAGCTTAGCGGGGGGTATGACAGATACGCAGTATTTT. Protein: CASSLAGGMTDTQYF.

The count of this clone is one. The V call is TRBV4-2, the J call TRBJ1-2; 10 bases align to TRBD1. Trimming took 1 base from V and 0 from J; bases not matched to a gene: 2. CDR1 is LGHNA and CDR2 is YNFKEQ in the germline V gene. The CDR3 spans 16 residues. The CDR3 nucleotides are TGTGCCAGCAGCCAAGGACAGGGGGCATCTAACTATGGCTACACCTTC. Its translation is CASSQGQGASNYGYTF.

The V gene is TRBV4-3, the J gene TRBJ2-7, with D unresolved. Trimming cost V 0 bases and J 6 bases, with 9 bases left between them. This CDR3 spans 13 amino acids. Germline CDR1 LGHNA, CDR2 YSLEER. The CDR3: CASSQDTHGEQYF. The CDR3 region has the DNA TGCGCCAGCAGCCAAGATACCCACGGCGAGCAGTACTTC.

This clone is a singleton in its sample. The chain has TRBV6-6 and TRBJ1-1; 11 bases agree with TRBD1. In germline, CDR1 is MNHNY, CDR2 SVGAGI (reference sequence). Trimming took 7 bases from V and 1 from J; bases not matched to a gene: 8. The CDR3 covers 16 residues. The CDR3 sequence is CASKDRGPLENTEAFF. The CDR3 bases are TGTGCCAGCAAGGACAGGGGGCCCTTAGAGAACACTGAAGCTTTCTTT.